The 23 T cell receptor beta chains below all came from one sample that was sequenced in a study of CD8+ T cells in alopecia areata. Isolated RNA was reverse transcribed into cDNA used as the sequencing template. The protocol was immunoSEQ multiplex PCR, while the TCRdb copy is restricted to in-frame clones and leaves out a portion. The table shows roughly 200,000 clones, with roughly 53% occurring only once. Specified treatment: oral pan-JAK inhibitor, 5-10 mg twice daily. Sequenced here: CD8+ T cells sorted from blood, sampled at week 24, from a patient treated with tofacitinib. The receptors derive from a human donor with alopecia areata.

V gene TRBV4-1 combines with J gene TRBJ2-7; D is perhaps TRBD2 (7 bases). Germline V gives CDR1 MGHRA, CDR2 YSYEKL. Trimming removed 4 bases from V and 3 bases from J, with 13 bases in between. The CDR3 is 14 amino acids. The CDR3 region has the DNA TGCGCCAGCAGCCCCCGGGGGGCTAGCTACGAGCAGTACTTC. Residues: CASSPRGASYEQYF.

This chain joins TRBV13 and TRBJ1-2; D uncertain. This CDR3 has 13 residues. V was clipped by 4 bases and J by 5 bases, with 11 bases between them. Germline loops: CDR1 PRHDT, CDR2 FYEKMQ (reference sequence). This chain's CDR3 is CASSSGREYGYTF. CDR3 sequence (DNA): TGTGCCAGCAGCTCCGGACGGGAATATGGCTACACCTTC.

This chain uses TRBV11-3 with TRBJ1-2, with no clear D. V lost 1 base and J lost 8, with 17 bases in between. This CDR3 comprises 15 residues. CDR1 SGHNT and CDR2 YENEEA come from the germline V gene. The CDR3 sequence: CASSLVDHPVRGYTF. For the CDR3, the DNA is TGTGCCAGCAGCTTAGTAGACCATCCGGTCCGCGGCTACACCTTC.

The chain uses TRBV15 and TRBJ1-5, with D perhaps matching TRBD1 (6 bases). V dropped 5 bases and J dropped 7 bases, with 15 bases sitting between them. The CDR3 has 14 amino acids. CDR1 and CDR2 from the germline V gene are LNHNV and YYDKDF (reference sequence). CDR3 residues: CATSGRGGGQPQHF. The CDR3 DNA sequence: TGTGCCACCAGCGGAAGGGGGGGCGGCCAGCCCCAGCATTTT.

The CDR3 DNA sequence: TGTGCCAGCAGCTTGGTGCGGACAGGGGTCTTATCTGGAGAGCAGTACTTC. It codes for CASSLVRTGVLSGEQYF. This chain uses TRBV5-5 with TRBJ2-7; 9 positions match TRBD1. The CDR3 loop spans 17 amino acids. V lost 0 bases and J lost 7; bases outside the gene matches: 14. Per germline, CDR1 SGHKS and CDR2 YYEKEE (reference sequence).

The rearrangement links TRBV5-1 to TRBJ2-1; TRBD2 matches at 9 bases. The junction had 11 bases not matched to a gene; V was cut back by 0 bases and J by 10 bases. The CDR3 runs to 16 residues. Looked up from germline, CDR1 is SGHRS and CDR2 is YFSETQ. CDR3 DNA sequence: TGCGCCAGCAGCTTGGCCCTTGGCGGGGGGGCCGGCGAGCAGTTCTTC. Its protein product is CASSLALGGGAGEQFF.

This clone was recorded once. V is TRBV29-1 and J is TRBJ1-2; D perhaps matches TRBD1 (5 bases). The CDR3 has 15 amino acids. V gave up 0 bases and J gave up 0 bases, with 11 bases separating them. Per the germline V gene, CDR1 is SQVTM and CDR2 is ANQGSEA. CDR3 loop: CSVEDPKTANYGYTF. For the CDR3, the DNA is TGCAGCGTTGAAGACCCCAAGACAGCTAACTATGGCTACACCTTC. The whole variable domain, filled in from reference TRBV29-1 and TRBJ1-2, reads SAVISQKPSRDICQRGTSLTIQCQVDSQVTMMFWYRQQPGQSLTLIATANQGSEATYESGFVIDKFPISRPNLTFSTLTVSNMSPEDSSIYLCSVEDPKTANYGYTFGSGTRLTVV.

This clone was picked up a small number of times. The chain recombines TRBV7-6 with TRBJ1-4, with D unclear. Per germline, CDR1 SGHVS and CDR2 FNYEAQ. V was pared by 6 bases and J by 4 bases, with 9 bases between. The CDR3 length is 13 residues. The CDR3 DNA follows: TGTGCCAGCAGGACGGGGTTTAATGAAAAACTGTTTTTT. This codes for CASRTGFNEKLFF.

CDR3 DNA: TGTGCCAGCAGCTTTCGGACAGGGAGATACGAGCAGTACTTC. Amino acids: CASSFRTGRYEQYF. The chain joins TRBV11-2 to TRBJ2-7; 8 bases match TRBD1. V was pared by 3 bases and J by 4 bases, with 5 bases of the junction left unmatched. The CDR3 has 14 residues. From germline, CDR1 is SGHAT and CDR2 FQNNGV.

This chain links TRBV4-1 with TRBJ1-2, with D unresolved. CDR1 is MGHRA, CDR2 YSYEKL, per germline. The CDR3 consists of 13 residues. The ends were cut back, 1 base at V and 4 bases at J, with 7 bases in the middle. The CDR3 protein is CASSQGTSYGYTF. CDR3 in DNA: TGCGCCAGCAGCCAAGGGACGTCCTATGGCTACACCTTC.

The chain combines TRBV2 with TRBJ1-5; a possible D gene is TRBD1 (5 bases). The germline V and J ends were trimmed by 4 bases and 7 bases, with 11 bases remaining between them. The CDR3 totals 13 residues. The germline V gene encodes CDR1 SNHLY and CDR2 FYNNEI. In nucleotides, the CDR3 is TGTGCCAGCAGTGGTCGGGACCAACAGCCCCAGCATTTT. Protein sequence: CASSGRDQQPQHF.

The J gene is TRBJ1-1, the V gene TRBV5-1; D not certain. V lost 2 bases and J 0 bases, leaving 5 bases between the germline ends. The CDR3 length is 13 residues. CDR1 SGHRS and CDR2 YFSETQ come from the germline V gene. The CDR3 region is CASSLALNTEAFF. CDR3 nucleotides: TGCGCCAGCAGCTTAGCCCTGAACACTGAAGCTTTCTTT.

In its sample, this clone was seen a few times. The DNA for the CDR3 is TGCGCCAGCGGTGCAGGACCCTCCACAGATACGCAGTATTTT. This sequence encodes CASGAGPSTDTQYF. The V and J genes are TRBV4-1 and TRBJ2-3; D call uncertain. Trimming cost V 8 bases and J 2 bases, with 14 bases left between them. The V gene's germline CDR1 is MGHRA and CDR2 YSYEKL. The CDR3 is made up of 14 amino acids.

This clone showed up just a few times. V usage is TRBV2 and J usage is TRBJ2-3, with 9 bases aligning to TRBD2. The junction had 3 bases not matched to a gene; V was cut back by 4 bases and J by 1 base. The CDR3 covers 15 residues. The germline V gene encodes CDR1 SNHLY and CDR2 FYNNEI. CDR3 DNA: TGTGCCAGCAGTGGAGCGGGGGGCCGCACAGATACGCAGTATTTT. It specifies CASSGAGGRTDTQYF.

This clone was counted a few times. The chain joins TRBV7-9 to TRBJ1-2; D remains ambiguous. This CDR3 has 15 residues. CDR1 SEHNR and CDR2 FQNEAQ come from the germline V gene (reference sequence). The V and J ends lost 4 bases and 6 bases respectively, with 18 bases between them. The CDR3 bases are TGTGCCAGCAGCTCCGACGTTGAGGGCCGGGATGGCTACACCTTC. Its translation: CASSSDVEGRDGYTF.

V is TRBV9 and J is TRBJ1-1; D unresolved. Germline lookup yields CDR1 SGDLS and CDR2 YYNGEE. The CDR3 totals 16 residues. V was cut by 0 bases and J by 5 bases, with 17 bases left in between. The chain's CDR3 is CASSVATRPQDTEAFF. The DNA of the CDR3 is TGTGCCAGCAGCGTAGCAACGAGGCCCCAGGATACTGAAGCTTTCTTT.

V is TRBV7-7 and J is TRBJ2-1, with TRBD2 matching over 13 bases. Germline-derived CDR1 and CDR2 are SSHAT and FNYEAQ (reference sequence). V trimming: 4 bases; J trimming: 9 bases; junction bases outside the gene matches: 6. There are 15 residues in the CDR3. The chain's CDR3 is CASSSTSGGATEQFF. The CDR3 DNA is TGTGCCAGCAGCTCTACTAGCGGGGGGGCCACTGAGCAGTTCTTC.

This clone was seen many times. The same CDR3 also results from other DNA sequences found in this sample. V usage is TRBV7-9 and J usage is TRBJ2-1; the D is unclear. V gave up 1 base and J gave up 3 bases, with 7 bases separating them. The CDR3 sequence is 14 residues long. Germline V gene lookup returns CDR1 SEHNR and CDR2 FQNEAQ (reference sequence). The DNA of the CDR3 is TGTGCCAGCAGCTTAGGGACGGTCTACAATGAGCAGTTCTTC. This encodes CASSLGTVYNEQFF. Complete variable domain (other parts from reference TRBV7-9 and TRBJ2-1): DTGVSQNPRHKITKRGQNVTFRCDPISEHNRLYWYRQTLGQGPEFLTYFQNEAQLEKSRLLSDRFSAERPKGSFSTLEIQRTEQGDSAMYLCASSLGTVYNEQFFGPGTRLTVL.

The V and J genes are TRBV30 and TRBJ1-6, with D possibly being TRBD1 (5 bases). The germline V gene has CDR1 GTSNPN and CDR2 SVGIG (reference sequence). The CDR3 has 10 residues. V lost 8 bases, J lost 6 bases, and 5 bases lay in between. The CDR3 DNA sequence: TGTGCCGGGGGTAATTCACCCCTCCACTTT. It encodes CAGGNSPLHF.

The V call is TRBV4-1, the J call TRBJ1-5, with D hard to call. CDR3 length: 11 residues. Germline V gene lookup returns CDR1 MGHRA and CDR2 YSYEKL. Trimming shortened V by 8 bases and J by 5 bases, and 7 bases separated the two germline ends. In nucleotides, the CDR3 is TGCGCCAGCCCTCCCCATCAGCCCCAGCATTTT. It is translated as CASPPHQPQHF.

This clone was observed a handful of times. This chain connects TRBV2 to TRBJ2-1, with TRBD2 identical over 10 bases. Germline V CDR1 and CDR2: SNHLY, FYNNEI. This CDR3 has 15 amino acids. J lost 7 bases, V lost 5 bases, and 8 bases had no gene match. This CDR3 reads CASSTGLAAMNEQFF. The CDR3 DNA follows: TGTGCCAGCAGTACAGGACTAGCGGCTATGAATGAGCAGTTCTTC.

V and J are TRBV13 and TRBJ2-1, with 7 bases aligning to TRBD1. The germline V gene encodes CDR1 PRHDT and CDR2 FYEKMQ (reference sequence). V lost 4 bases to trimming and J lost 6 bases; unmatched junction nucleotides: 9. The CDR3 extends over 15 amino acids. CDR3 amino acids: CASSSTGVWGNEQFF. The CDR3, as DNA: TGTGCCAGCAGCTCCACAGGGGTGTGGGGCAATGAGCAGTTCTTC.

V usage is TRBV5-1 and J usage is TRBJ1-1; TRBD1 might be the D (5 bases). The CDR3 sequence is 15 residues long. Germline CDR1 and CDR2: SGHRS and YFSETQ. Between the trimmed V and J ends, which lost 2 bases and 7 bases, there was a span of 18 bases. The CDR3 region is CASSLSGGHTGEAFF. CDR3 in DNA: TGCGCCAGCAGCTTATCTGGCGGACACACGGGTGAAGCTTTCTTT.